Each of the 4 T cell receptor beta chains below was sequenced from the same sample in a study of OX40 agonist ivuxolimab in advanced cancers. Sequencing used immunoSEQ multiplex PCR; TCRdb keeps in-frame clones, though not all of them. In the table there are more than 75,000 clones, 70% to 85% of which are singletons. This sample comprised CD4+ or CD8+ T cells sorted from blood, obtained in a trial of the OX40 agonist ivuxolimab. All receptors come from an adult with an advanced solid tumor such as melanoma, head and neck, liver or kidney cancer.

The rearrangement uses TRBV7-3 and TRBJ1-6; D is uncertain. The CDR3 is 15 amino acids. The germline V and J ends were trimmed by 2 bases and 11 bases, with 16 bases remaining between them. From germline, CDR1 is SGHTA and CDR2 FQGTGA. The CDR3, as DNA: TGTGCCAGCAGCTTAGGGAAAGGAGGAAACGCACCCCTCCACTTT. As protein: CASSLGKGGNAPLHF.

The CDR3 DNA follows: TGTGCCAGCAGTTTAACGGGGCTTGGATACGAGCAGTACTTC. Residues: CASSLTGLGYEQYF. The V gene is TRBV27, the J gene TRBJ2-7; the D gene could be TRBD1 or TRBD2 (5 bases each). Germline values: CDR1 MNHEY, CDR2 SMNVEV (reference sequence). This CDR3 contains 14 residues. The V end lost 2 bases, the J end lost 4 bases, and 12 bases lay between the germline ends.

The chain recombines TRBV5-1 with TRBJ1-5; the D gene is possibly TRBD1 (5 bases). The CDR3 totals 13 residues. Germline assignment: CDR1 SGHRS and CDR2 YFSETQ. Trimming took 7 bases from V and 7 from J, leaving 15 bases between them. The CDR3 nucleotides are TGCGCCAGCGCCCCAGGGACGGGGCAGCCCCAGCATTTT. This gives the protein CASAPGTGQPQHF.

The V call is TRBV9, the J call TRBJ2-1; D gene ambiguous. Germline values: CDR1 SGDLS, CDR2 YYNGEE. The CDR3 spans 14 residues. The V end lost 1 base, the J end lost 2 bases, and 7 bases lay between the germline ends. The CDR3 loop is CASSVNSAYNEQFF. Written as DNA, the CDR3 is TGTGCCAGCAGCGTAAATTCAGCCTACAATGAGCAGTTCTTC.